This T cell receptor beta chain was documented in a study of metastatic and nonmetastatic thyroid tumors. General study results and limits: The reported finding was significantly higher TCR beta diversity in malignant thyroid tumors relative to benign nodules, in blood and tumor.

TCRdb reanalyzed the PCR reads with MiXCR. This table has approximately 70,000 clones, 4% to 5% appearing once. Thyroid surgery was performed in patients who had received no treatment beforehand. The CDR3 consists of 14 residues. Looked up from germline, CDR1 is MNHEY and CDR2 is SMNVEV (reference sequence). This clone was recorded a few times. Its antigen remains unknown. A much larger clone sits a single nucleotide away, making a read error possible. The sequenced sample was blood. The chain couples TRBV27 to TRBJ2-7; D is undetermined. The closer fit of TRBJ2-4 to the DNA end suggests the J call may be wrong. The clonotype comes from a female donor with papillary thyroid cancer or a benign thyroid nodule (not recorded which). Some clones in this sample may be carry-over from other donors' samples. The CDR3 DNA is TGTGCCAGCAGTTTCGGGCCGGCAAGTCTCATTCAGTACTTC. This translates into CASSFGPASLIQYF.